This T cell receptor (beta chain) was recovered during a study of regulatory and conventional T cells in breast cancer (dated by TCRdb to between 2014 and 2017). The junction shows trimming of 7 bases on V and 4 bases on J, and the gene matches do not reach 7 bases of it. Inclusive of both ends, the CDR3 amounts to 14 amino acids. Only CDR3 DNA remains: 42 bases, in frame from the first base. From a lookup of the germline V gene (reference sequence), CDR1 and CDR2 are LNHDA and SQIVND. To note about this clonotype: Its antigen is unknown. It is likely a read error, because the conserved phenylalanine at the end of the CDR3 is missing.

The library was produced with PCR. Sequencing was carried out with an Illumina MiSeq. The public reads were quality trimmed at Q25 with fastp and then assembled into clones with MiXCR by TCRdb, keeping productive beta chains. One record per CDR3 amino acid sequence lists the most common genes and DNA. A total of some 9,900 distinct CDR3 sequences appear in this sample, nearly 35% of them only once. The top ten clones comprise approximately 5.6% of the sample. The rearrangement joined TRBV19 to TRBJ1-5; TRBD1 matches 7 bases in the middle. This TCR came from a male donor in good health. The sequenced sample was conventional T cells from blood. The nucleotides read TGTGCCAGTAACGCTAGGACAGGTAATCAGCCCCAGCATCTT. This encodes CASNARTGNQPQHL.